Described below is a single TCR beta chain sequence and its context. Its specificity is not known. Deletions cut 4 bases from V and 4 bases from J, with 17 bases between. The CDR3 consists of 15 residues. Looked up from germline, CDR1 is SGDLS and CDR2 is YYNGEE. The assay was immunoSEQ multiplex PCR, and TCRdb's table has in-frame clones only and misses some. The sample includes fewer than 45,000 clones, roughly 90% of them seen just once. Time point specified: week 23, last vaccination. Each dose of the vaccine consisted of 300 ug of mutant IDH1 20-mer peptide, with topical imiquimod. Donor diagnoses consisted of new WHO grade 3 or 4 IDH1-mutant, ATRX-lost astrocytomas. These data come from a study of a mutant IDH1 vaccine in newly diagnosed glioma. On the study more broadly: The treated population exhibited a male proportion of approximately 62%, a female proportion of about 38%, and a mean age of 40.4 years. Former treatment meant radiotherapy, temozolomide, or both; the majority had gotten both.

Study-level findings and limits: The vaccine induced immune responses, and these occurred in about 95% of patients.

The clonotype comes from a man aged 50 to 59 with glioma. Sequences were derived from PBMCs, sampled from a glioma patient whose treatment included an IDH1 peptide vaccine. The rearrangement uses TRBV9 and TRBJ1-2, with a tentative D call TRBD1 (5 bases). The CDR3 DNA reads TGTGCCAGCAGCTCCCCCTCGCAGGGAGCCTATGGCTACACCTTC. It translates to CASSSPSQGAYGYTF.